This TCR beta chain was profiled in a study of cytotoxic CD8 clonotypes in ibrutinib-treated CLL. General observations from the study: Clonality, elevated at ibrutinib response, dropped back toward baseline at progression.

Clones were read by immunoSEQ multiplex PCR, and TCRdb kept only the in-frame ones, dropping some. There are fewer than 400,000 clones in the sample; roughly 67% occur only once, and around 6.6% lies in the top ten. About this clone: The antigen remains undetermined.

V was trimmed by 4 bases and J by 4 bases, leaving 12 bases between them. This CDR3 contains 13 residues. Germline CDR1 and CDR2: SQVTM and ANQGSEA. The sequence derives from a human donor with chronic lymphocytic leukemia. The material sequenced was PBMCs, taken after 36 months of ibrutinib treatment. This chain connects TRBV29-1 to TRBJ2-3; D unclear. CDR3 DNA: TGCAGCGTTGGTACAAGAATCTCAGATACGCAGTATTTT. This sequence encodes CSVGTRISDTQYF.